A selection of T cell receptor beta chains follows, all from one sample in a study of blood T cell repertoires in COVID-19. Clones were sequenced by immunoSEQ multiplex PCR, and TCRdb holds only the in-frame ones, with some missing. The table includes approximately 200,000 clones, more than 85% detected once. Sequenced sample: peripheral blood. Every receptor here comes from a woman aged 30 to 39 with active or convalescent COVID-19. CDR3s include the opening cysteine and the closing phenylalanine or tryptophan.

V gene	J gene	CDR3 protein
TRBV5-6	TRBJ2-1	CASSLAAPYNEQFF
TRBV19	TRBJ1-5	CASSTGQGGNQPQHF
TRBV6-5	TRBJ2-7	CASSSRDRGIDEQYF
TRBV4-2	TRBJ2-2	CASSPAGIHTGELFF
TRBV3-1/TRBV3-2	TRBJ1-3	CASSQEGGVAGNTIYF
TRBV11-2	TRBJ1-4	CASSLGGTAPEKLFF
TRBV28	TRBJ1-5	CASREYSYNQPQHF
TRBV19	TRBJ1-2	CASSIVQPGRQGVYGYTF
TRBV6-6	TRBJ1-4	CASTLTQGANEKLFF
TRBV4-1	TRBJ2-7	CASSQDQFGSQWHF
TRBV13	TRBJ2-7	CASSLAGGIGYEQYF
TRBV6-5	TRBJ1-5	CASSYSTTGNQPQHF
TRBV5-1	TRBJ1-1	CASSLQGQGSTEAFF
TRBV10-1	TRBJ1-1	CASSDPRRGMNTEAFF
TRBV19	TRBJ1-1	CASLVPDRGNTEAFF